Listed below are T cell receptor beta chains from one sample, sequenced in a study of cytomegalovirus exposure and HLA in healthy donors. Produced via immunoSEQ multiplex PCR; TCRdb's table is partial and in-frame only. The data contain about 200,000 clones, around 87% of them singletons. Sequencing was done on a sample of PBMCs. The origin of the receptors is a woman between 18 and 29 years old in good health and CMV-seropositive. CDR3s include the opening cysteine and the closing phenylalanine or tryptophan. Each record gives: clone size, J gene, V gene, D gene, CDR3 protein, CDR3 DNA. A D gene is named only where the DNA matches it firmly. Expanded clones get a size class; other rows say once, few or many, or leave the size out.

>-|TRBJ1-1|TRBV15|-
CATSRWGELNTEAFF
TGTGCCACCAGCAGGTGGGGAGAACTGAACACTGAAGCTTTCTTT
>-|TRBJ1-2|TRBV30|-
CAWSLTGQYGYTF
TGTGCCTGGAGTCTAACAGGGCAGTATGGCTACACCTTC
>-|TRBJ1-4|TRBV4-1|-
CASSQAGATNEKLFF
TGCGCCAGCAGCCAGGCAGGGGCAACTAATGAAAAACTGTTTTTT
>-|TRBJ1-5|TRBV4-1|-
CASSQVQGRGDQPQHF
TGCGCCAGCAGCCAAGTCCAGGGAAGGGGTGATCAGCCCCAGCATTTT
>-|TRBJ2-7|TRBV5-4|TRBD2
CASSLGLAPYEQYF
TGTGCCAGCAGCTTGGGACTAGCACCCTACGAGCAGTACTTC
>-|TRBJ2-7|TRBV14|TRBD2
CASSPGTSGSFYEQYF
TGTGCCAGCAGCCCCGGGACTAGCGGGAGTTTTTACGAGCAGTACTTC
>-|TRBJ1-5|TRBV27|-
CASSLVGLNQPQHF
TGTGCCAGCAGCCTCGTGGGCCTCAATCAGCCCCAGCATTTT
>-|TRBJ2-7|TRBV19|-
CATGWGPSYEQYF
TGTGCCACGGGATGGGGGCCTTCCTACGAGCAGTACTTC
>-|TRBJ2-3|TRBV5-1|-
CASSHPGGISTDTQYF
TGCGCCAGCAGCCACCCTGGGGGGATTAGCACAGATACGCAGTATTTT
>once|TRBJ2-5|TRBV7-8|-
CASSFRETQYF
TGTGCCAGCAGCTTCAGGGAGACCCAGTACTTC
>-|TRBJ1-2|TRBV6-1|TRBD1
CASSGLGTGWDYGYTF
TGTGCCAGCAGTGGCCTCGGGACAGGGTGGGACTATGGCTACACCTTC
>-|TRBJ1-3|TRBV9|TRBD1
CASSSGQAHSGNTIYF
TGTGCCAGCAGCAGCGGACAGGCCCACTCTGGAAACACCATATATTTT
>-|TRBJ2-7|TRBV19|-
CASSLGQTAYEQYF
TGTGCCAGTAGTCTTGGACAGACCGCTTACGAGCAGTACTTC
>-|TRBJ2-7|TRBV9|-
CASSVEASDPHEQYF
TGTGCCAGCAGCGTAGAGGCTAGCGACCCCCACGAGCAGTACTTC
>-|TRBJ2-2|TRBV9|-
CASSVGSGNTGELFF
TGTGCCAGCAGCGTAGGTAGCGGGAACACCGGGGAGCTGTTTTTT
>-|TRBJ2-3|TRBV27|TRBD2
CASSLAGGPPNTDTQYF
TGTGCCAGCAGTTTAGCGGGAGGGCCGCCCAACACAGATACGCAGTATTTT
>-|TRBJ1-2|TRBV19|TRBD1
CASSPQRRQGPYGYTF
TGTGCCAGTAGTCCCCAACGCCGACAGGGCCCCTATGGCTACACCTTC
>-|TRBJ2-5|TRBV6-1|-
CASSAPSQGRETQYF
TGTGCCAGCAGTGCCCCTTCACAGGGGAGGGAGACCCAGTACTTC
>-|TRBJ1-1|TRBV10-3|TRBD1
CAISRGQDTEAFF
TGTGCCATCAGCCGGGGACAGGACACTGAAGCTTTCTTT
>-|TRBJ2-7|TRBV4-1|TRBD2
CASSQVRLGRGSYEQYF
TGCGCCAGCAGCCAAGTACGACTAGGGAGGGGCTCCTACGAGCAGTACTTC
>-|TRBJ2-1|TRBV5-1|-
CAIPSDSPYNEQFF
TGCGCCATCCCCTCTGACAGCCCCTACAATGAGCAGTTCTTC
>-|TRBJ2-7|TRBV10-1|-
CASSETKLVVAEQYF
TGCGCCAGCAGTGAGACAAAGTTGGTTGTTGCCGAGCAGTACTTC
>-|TRBJ1-2|TRBV4-2|TRBD1
CASSPGQGASNYGYTF
TGTGCCAGCAGCCCCGGACAGGGGGCGAGTAACTATGGCTACACCTTC
>-|TRBJ2-7|TRBV5-5|-
CASSLAAGQLSEQYF
TGTGCCAGCAGCTTGGCAGCAGGACAACTCTCGGAGCAGTACTTC
>-|TRBJ1-4|TRBV5-3|TRBD1
CANFRPRGDRENEKLFF
TGTGCCAATTTCAGGCCCAGGGGGGACAGGGAAAATGAAAAACTGTTTTTT
>-|TRBJ1-1|TRBV7-9|-
CASSPSLTGKNTEAFF
TGTGCCAGCAGCCCTTCTTTGACAGGAAAGAACACTGAAGCTTTCTTT
>-|TRBJ1-3|TRBV5-1|-
CASSSRPQGYSTSGNTIYF
TGCGCCAGCAGCTCACGGCCCCAGGGGTACAGTACCTCTGGAAACACCATATATTTT
>-|TRBJ2-7|TRBV7-2|-
CASSLTSSYEQYF
TGTGCCAGCAGCTTAACTAGCTCCTACGAGCAGTACTTC
>-|TRBJ1-2|TRBV27|-
CASSLSGFGYGYTF
TGTGCCAGCAGTTTGTCAGGGTTTGGTTATGGCTACACCTTC
>-|TRBJ2-7|TRBV30|TRBD2
CAWNPTHRLAETHGAGNNEQYF
TGTGCCTGGAACCCCACCCACCGACTAGCGGAGACTCACGGAGCGGGTAACAACGAGCAGTACTTC
>-|TRBJ1-1|TRBV13|-
CASSLDPGGGTEAFF
TGTGCCAGCAGCTTGGACCCTGGGGGGGGCACTGAAGCTTTCTTT